This entry lists 10 T cell receptor beta chains sequenced from one sample in a study of blood T cells in healthy people across ages. Sample-barcoded 5' priming and a J-beta primer mix drove a second PCR of roughly 6 to 12 cycles. TCRdb reprocessed the 5' RACE reads with MiXCR, giving one entry per CDR3 protein. The sample includes 1.5 million to 2 million distinct CDR3 sequences, around half of them seen just once. The sample consisted of blood. All receptors derive from a woman aged 40-49 years in good health.

The chain carries TRBV20-1 and TRBJ1-2, with D possibly TRBD1 on 6 matching bases. There are 12 residues in the CDR3. The V end was cut by 3 bases, the J end by 5 bases, with 10 bases between. Germline values: CDR1 DFQATT, CDR2 SNEGSKA (reference sequence). CDR3 sequence: CSARDREYGYTF. CDR3 in DNA: TGCAGTGCTAGGGACAGAGAATATGGCTACACCTTC.

Of note for this clonotype: One end of the junction does not line up with germline, which may come from a read error. The rearrangement joins TRBV7-7 to TRBJ2-7; D unclear. Judging by the DNA end, TRBJ2-5 fits better; the J call may be wrong. CDR3 length: 19 amino acids. CDR1 is SSHAT and CDR2 is FNYEAQ in the germline V gene (reference sequence). The CDR3 is CASSLVHGVGYRLAETQYF. The CDR3 nucleotides read TGTGCTAGCAGCTTAGTTCATGGAGTAGGATACAGATTAGCAGAGACCCAGTACTTC.

In its sample, this clonotype was seen a few times. V is TRBV5-6 and J is TRBJ2-5; either TRBD1 or TRBD2 may supply D (5 bases each). Trimming removed 5 bases at V and 5 bases at J, with 22 bases between. The CDR3 is 16 amino acids. Germline CDR1 and CDR2: SGHDT and YYEEEE. For the CDR3, the DNA is TGTGCCAGCAGGCCCCCATTCGGGGACCCCAGGGAGACCCAGTACTTC. Translating it yields CASRPPFGDPRETQYF.

This clonotype was picked up a small number of times. The chain carries TRBV12-3 or TRBV12-4 and TRBJ2-1; 10 positions match TRBD2. There are 16 residues in the CDR3. V was pared by 7 bases and J by 7 bases, with 13 bases of the junction left unmatched. CDR3 protein: CASTLAGGPQGNEQFF. In DNA form, the CDR3 reads TGTGCCAGCACCTTAGCGGGGGGCCCTCAAGGAAATGAGCAGTTCTTC.

This clonotype was counted only a few times. The rearrangement uses TRBV12-3 or TRBV12-4 and TRBJ2-1; 7 nucleotides line up with TRBD2. V dropped 3 bases and J dropped 7; count of bases not matched to a gene: 3. This CDR3 is built from 13 residues. The CDR3 loop reads CASSFTSVNEQFF. In nucleotides, the CDR3 is TGTGCCAGCAGTTTTACTAGCGTGAATGAGCAGTTCTTC.

This clonotype has more than one count but fewer than ten. The rearrangement joins TRBV2 to TRBJ2-3, with TRBD2 matching over 15 bases. In germline, CDR1 is SNHLY, CDR2 FYNNEI. The CDR3 is 16 amino acids. Trimming at V came to 3 bases and at J to 5 bases, leaving 3 bases not matched to a gene. This chain's CDR3 is CASSDGLAGGLDTQYF. In DNA form, the CDR3 reads TGTGCCAGCAGTGACGGACTAGCGGGGGGGTTAGATACGCAGTATTTT.

The chain joins TRBV20-1 to TRBJ1-4, with D possibly TRBD1 on 6 matching bases. Deletions cut 4 bases from V and 8 bases from J, with 17 bases between. The germline V gene encodes CDR1 DFQATT and CDR2 SNEGSKA (reference sequence). CDR3 length equals 14 residues. Here the CDR3 reads CSATRQAWNEKLFF. The CDR3 nucleotides read TGCAGTGCTACTAGACAGGCCTGGAACGAAAAACTGTTTTTT.

A few counts support this clonotype. The V call is TRBV12-3 or TRBV12-4, the J call TRBJ2-5; D is undetermined. V lost 5 bases, J lost 5 bases, and 12 bases lay in between. This CDR3 region has 13 residues. The CDR3 sequence: CASSTMTAETQYF. CDR3 in DNA: TGTGCCAGCAGTACTATGACTGCTGAGACCCAGTACTTC.

The chain combines TRBV7-9 with TRBJ2-7; D possibly uses TRBD1 or TRBD2 (5 bases each). Germline-derived CDR1 and CDR2 are SEHNR and FQNEAQ (reference sequence). Trimming took 5 bases from V and 2 from J, leaving 7 bases between them. This CDR3 has 12 amino acids. CDR3 DNA sequence: TGTGCCAGCAGCATGGGGGCCTACGAGCAGTACTTC. This sequence encodes CASSMGAYEQYF.

This clonotype was counted a few times. J is TRBJ2-7 and V is TRBV20-1; 7 nucleotides align to TRBD1. The ends lost 0 bases at V and 2 bases at J; junction bases unmatched: 1. The CDR3 is 13 residues long. Looked up from germline, CDR1 is DFQATT and CDR2 is SNEGSKA (reference sequence). This CDR3 is CSARDTGAYEQYF. The CDR3 DNA sequence: TGCAGTGCTAGAGATACAGGGGCCTACGAGCAGTACTTC.